These 29 T cell receptor beta chains were all obtained from the same sample, sequenced in a study of T cell responses to AZD1222 COVID-19 vaccine. Some clones are missing from TCRdb's copy, which holds only in-frame ones; the method was immunoSEQ multiplex PCR. Of roughly 170,000 clones listed, approximately 93% are singletons. Sequenced here: peripheral blood, sampled on day 0 of AZD1222 vaccination. These receptors were taken from an adult in good health.

The rearrangement joins TRBV4-1 to TRBJ2-7; D perhaps matches TRBD1 (5 bases). In germline, CDR1 is MGHRA, CDR2 YSYEKL. This CDR3 region has 13 residues. V lost 5 bases, J lost 2 bases, and 10 bases lay in between. DNA of the CDR3: TGCGCCAGCAGCGGGGCCCCTACCTACGAGCAGTACTTC. Translation gives CASSGAPTYEQYF.

This chain connects TRBV27 to TRBJ2-2; D may be TRBD2 (5 bases). This CDR3 is 13 amino acids long. Germline V CDR1 and CDR2: MNHEY, SMNVEV (reference sequence). V was shortened by 5 bases and J by 5 bases, with 9 bases between the two germline ends. The CDR3: CASSLRGTGELFF. The CDR3 DNA sequence: TGTGCCAGCAGTCTCCGGGGTACCGGGGAGCTGTTTTTT.

The gene calls are TRBV5-5 and TRBJ1-6, with D unclear. The germline V and J ends were trimmed by 0 bases and 10 bases, with 8 bases remaining between them. There are 13 residues in the CDR3. Germline V gives CDR1 SGHKS, CDR2 YYEKEE (reference sequence). The chain's CDR3 is CASSLATVSPLHF. CDR3 nucleotides: TGTGCCAGCAGCTTGGCCACTGTGTCACCCCTCCACTTT.

The rearrangement links TRBV9 to TRBJ2-2; D could derive from TRBD1 or TRBD2 (6 bases each). Germline V gives CDR1 SGDLS, CDR2 YYNGEE. The CDR3 totals 16 residues. V lost 4 bases, J lost 7 bases, and 20 bases lay in between. CDR3 bases: TGTGCCAGCAGCCCCCAGGACGGGGGCTGGAACGGGGAGCTGTTTTTT. Translating gives CASSPQDGGWNGELFF.

V usage is TRBV9 and J usage is TRBJ1-2; 7 bases align to TRBD1. The CDR3 length is 16 residues. J was trimmed by 0 bases and V by 1 base; bases with no gene match: 6. The germline V gene encodes CDR1 SGDLS and CDR2 YYNGEE. Written as DNA, the CDR3 is TGTGCCAGCAGCGTAACCCGGACAGGCACTAACTATGGCTACACCTTC. Encoded protein: CASSVTRTGTNYGYTF.

This rearrangement joins TRBV25-1 to TRBJ2-7; 9 bases fit TRBD1. Unmatched junction bases numbered 13, after V lost 7 bases and J lost 6 bases. The CDR3 runs 15 residues. Germline V CDR1 and CDR2: MGHDK, SYGVNS. CDR3 nucleotides: TGTGCCAGCATGAGCACAGGGGGCGCTTCTGGCGAGCAGTACTTC. Encoded protein: CASMSTGGASGEQYF.

V usage is TRBV4-2 and J usage is TRBJ2-3; D is perhaps TRBD1 (6 bases). Germline V CDR1 and CDR2: LGHNA, YNFKEQ. The CDR3 spans 18 residues. Trimming took off 4 bases at V and 2 bases at J, with 22 bases between the two ends. CDR3 loop: CASSRKGVRVESTDTQYF. In DNA form, the CDR3 reads TGTGCCAGCAGCCGAAAGGGGGTCCGCGTGGAATCCACAGATACGCAGTATTTT.

In nucleotides, the CDR3 is TGTGCCAGCAACGAATGGGCCTCCATGGGGACCCAGTACTTC. Translated: CASNEWASMGTQYF. J is TRBJ2-5 and V is TRBV2; no firm D call. V lost 7 bases, J lost 7 bases, and 19 bases lay in between. CDR3 length: 14 amino acids. CDR1 and CDR2 from the germline V gene are SNHLY and FYNNEI.

This chain links TRBV7-8 with TRBJ1-2; no clear D gene. The CDR3 consists of 12 residues. Germline V gives CDR1 SGHVS, CDR2 FQNEAQ. V was shortened by 5 bases and J by 4 bases, with 8 bases between the two germline ends. The CDR3: CASSPTIYGYTF. For the CDR3, the DNA is TGTGCCAGCAGCCCAACTATCTATGGCTACACCTTC.

The chain joins TRBV2 to TRBJ1-1; D is ambiguous. The V end was cut by 5 bases, the J end by 6 bases, with 13 bases between. Looked up from germline, CDR1 is SNHLY and CDR2 is FYNNEI. The CDR3 is 13 residues long. CDR3 protein: CASSNVGSPEAFF. The CDR3 nucleotides read TGTGCCAGCAGTAATGTTGGCAGTCCTGAAGCTTTCTTT.

The chain has TRBV7-9 and TRBJ1-4; D is perhaps TRBD1 (5 bases). Trimming took 4 bases from V and 2 from J, leaving 8 bases between them. The CDR3 spans 14 residues. Germline V gene data show CDR1 as SEHNR and CDR2 as FQNEAQ (reference sequence). This CDR3 is CASSSQGTNEKLFF. The CDR3 nucleotides read TGTGCCAGCAGCTCTCAGGGTACTAATGAAAAACTGTTTTTT.

This clone appeared a single time. One end of the junction does not line up with germline, which may come from a read error. The chain has TRBV19 and TRBJ2-7; 7 bases align to TRBD1. The CDR3 covers 13 residues. Per the germline V gene, CDR1 is LNHDA and CDR2 is SQIVND (reference sequence). The CDR3 DNA sequence: TGTGCCAGTAGTATTACACAGGGGACCCACGCGTTCTTC. Its protein product is CASSITQGTHAFF.

This rearrangement joins TRBV19 to TRBJ1-6, with 12 bases aligning to TRBD1. Per the germline V gene, CDR1 is LNHDA and CDR2 is SQIVND (reference sequence). The CDR3 spans 21 residues. The J segment lost 0 bases and the V segment lost 4 bases, leaving 13 bases of the junction unmatched. Here the CDR3 reads CASSRDRGHAVGSSYNSPLHF. The CDR3 nucleotides read TGTGCCAGTAGTAGGGACAGGGGGCACGCGGTGGGAAGCTCCTATAATTCACCCCTCCACTTT.

In nucleotides, the CDR3 is TGTGCCAGCAGTTCCGGGGCAGGTCGGAGAAGGACCTTC. This gives the protein CASSSGAGRRRTF. This chain connects TRBV6-5 to TRBJ1-2, with D tentatively TRBD1 (5 bases). This CDR3 region has 13 residues. V was clipped by 4 bases and J by 14 bases, with 20 bases between them. The V gene's germline CDR1 is MNHEY and CDR2 SVGAGI.

The genes are TRBV7-8 and TRBJ2-1; D might be TRBD1 (5 bases). The CDR3 contains 17 residues. Germline CDR1 and CDR2: SGHVS and FQNEAQ. Trimming stripped 4 bases from V and 8 bases from J, with 24 bases between. The CDR3 here is CASSSYRTAFGMDEQFF. Written as DNA, the CDR3 is TGTGCCAGCAGCTCTTACAGGACGGCTTTTGGTATGGATGAGCAGTTCTTC.

This clone was observed a single time. This chain links TRBV19 with TRBJ1-4; D is possibly TRBD1 (6 bases). Trimming pared 5 bases from V and 3 bases from J, leaving 25 bases between. This CDR3 is built from 19 residues. Germline loops: CDR1 LNHDA, CDR2 SQIVND (reference sequence). Here the CDR3 reads CASSFRGGRGSLANEKLFF. The CDR3 DNA reads TGTGCCAGTAGTTTCCGAGGGGGGCGAGGTTCTCTAGCTAATGAAAAACTGTTTTTT.

This chain connects TRBV3-1 (or the pseudogene TRBV3-2) to TRBJ1-3; 8 bases fit TRBD1. CDR3 size: 17 residues. The ends lost 4 bases at V and 0 bases at J; junction bases unmatched: 8. Germline V gene lookup returns CDR1 LGHDT and CDR2 YNNKEL (reference sequence). DNA for the CDR3: TGTGCCAGCAGCCTCCAAGGGACAGGAATCTCTGGAAACACCATATATTTT. Amino acids: CASSLQGTGISGNTIYF.

V and J are TRBV11-2 and TRBJ1-1; possibly TRBD1 for D (5 bases). Trimming pared 1 base from V and 3 bases from J, leaving 6 bases between. This CDR3 comprises 13 residues. Germline assignment: CDR1 SGHAT and CDR2 FQNNGV. CDR3 in amino acids: CASSLGGDTEAFF. For the CDR3, the DNA is TGTGCCAGCAGCTTAGGAGGGGACACTGAAGCTTTCTTT.

This clone has a count of ten or more. Other DNA sequences in the same sample also yield this CDR3. The V call is TRBV2, the J call TRBJ1-5; D may be TRBD1 (6 bases). The germline gives CDR1 SNHLY, CDR2 FYNNEI. This CDR3 spans 13 amino acids. V was cut by 6 bases and J by 1 base, with 7 bases left in between. The CDR3 is CASRGQSNQPQHF. DNA of the CDR3: TGTGCCAGCAGAGGACAGAGCAATCAGCCCCAGCATTTT. The variable domain in full, with the rest retrieved from reference TRBV2 and TRBJ1-5, is EPEVTQTPSHQVTQMGQEVILRCVPISNHLYFYWYRQILGQKVEFLVSFYNNEISEKSEIFDDQFSVERPDGSNFTLKIRSTKLEDSAMYFCASRGQSNQPQHFGDGTRLSIL.

This clone has more than one count but fewer than ten. The chain carries TRBV12-5 and TRBJ1-1, with 7 bases matching TRBD1. In germline, CDR1 is LGHNT, CDR2 FRNRAP. V shed 0 bases and J 0 bases; nucleotides not matched to a gene: 10. This CDR3 has 18 residues. In DNA, the CDR3 is TGTGCTAGTGGTTTGGTGTTTTCGACAGGGTTAGTGAACACTGAAGCTTTCTTT. Protein: CASGLVFSTGLVNTEAFF. Filled out from reference TRBV12-5 and TRBJ1-1, the complete variable domain reads DARVTQTPRHKVTEMGQEVTMRCQPILGHNTVFWYRQTMMQGLELLAYFRNRAPLDDSGMPKDRFSAEMPDATLATLKIQPSEPRDSAVYFCASGLVFSTGLVNTEAFFGQGTRLTVV.

The genes are TRBV5-6 and TRBJ2-3; 8 nucleotides agree with TRBD2. With 0 bases clipped from V and 6 bases from J, the junction kept 9 bases outside the gene matches. Germline-derived CDR1 and CDR2 are SGHDT and YYEEEE. CDR3 length: 16 amino acids. CDR3 amino acids: CASSLGRLAFGDTQYF. As DNA, the CDR3 is TGTGCCAGCAGCTTGGGGCGACTAGCGTTCGGCGATACGCAGTATTTT.

V is TRBV4-1 and J is TRBJ1-2, with D maybe TRBD1 (5 bases). CDR3 length equals 15 residues. Germline values: CDR1 MGHRA, CDR2 YSYEKL. V lost 0 bases and J 4 bases, leaving 12 bases between the germline ends. This CDR3 reads CASSQDVRASYGYTF. The CDR3 DNA follows: TGCGCCAGCAGCCAAGACGTCAGGGCTTCCTATGGCTACACCTTC.

The DNA for the CDR3 is TGTGCCAGCAGTGAGGGTGTACTAGCGGGGGCCGTCTACAATGAGCAGTTCTTC. It translates to CASSEGVLAGAVYNEQFF. The rearrangement joins TRBV6-1 to TRBJ2-1; 11 nucleotides line up with TRBD2. The CDR3 runs 18 residues. The V gene end was trimmed by 3 bases and the J gene end by 3 bases; junction bases not matched to a gene: 10. Germline lookup yields CDR1 MNHNS and CDR2 SASEGT.

The chain carries TRBV30 and TRBJ1-1; D might be TRBD1 (5 bases). This CDR3 has 13 residues. CDR1 GTSNPN and CDR2 SVGIG come from the germline V gene (reference sequence). V was cut by 2 bases and J by 3 bases, with 10 bases left in between. The CDR3 DNA sequence: TGTGCCTGGAGTAAGGGGCCGTACACTGAAGCTTTCTTT. Amino acids: CAWSKGPYTEAFF.

The V and J genes are TRBV2 and TRBJ2-7, with D possibly being TRBD1 (8 bases). Germline CDR1 and CDR2: SNHLY and FYNNEI. The V gene lost 4 bases and the J gene lost 4 bases, with 11 bases spanning the gap. CDR3 length: 13 amino acids. The CDR3 is CASSAQGGYEQYF. The CDR3 DNA follows: TGTGCCAGCAGTGCACAGGGGGGGTACGAGCAGTACTTC.

The J gene is TRBJ2-3, the V gene TRBV11-2, with D perhaps matching TRBD2 (5 bases). V lost 1 base to trimming and J lost 1 base, with 12 bases between them. The CDR3 spans 16 residues. Germline values: CDR1 SGHAT, CDR2 FQNNGV. The CDR3 spells CASSLGVGAGTDTQYF. DNA for the CDR3: TGTGCCAGCAGCTTAGGAGTGGGAGCGGGCACAGATACGCAGTATTTT.

The chain uses TRBV4-3 and TRBJ2-7; no definite D call. Germline assignment: CDR1 LGHNA and CDR2 YSLEER. The CDR3 contains 15 residues. V was cut by 1 base and J by 6 bases, with 16 bases left in between. CDR3 sequence reads: CASSQGYPGVGEQYF. CDR3 coding DNA: TGCGCCAGCAGCCAAGGGTACCCGGGTGTTGGCGAGCAGTACTTC.

The chain combines TRBV6-2 or TRBV6-3 with TRBJ1-5; D not certain. V shed 4 bases and J shed 0 bases, with 16 bases lying between them. This CDR3 contains 17 residues. Germline assignment: CDR1 MNHEY and CDR2 SVGEGT. This CDR3 reads CASSSSWRIYSNQPQHF. DNA for the CDR3: TGTGCCAGCAGTTCCTCATGGCGGATCTATAGCAATCAGCCCCAGCATTTT.

The chain joins TRBV7-3 to TRBJ1-5; maybe TRBD1 (5 bases). Trimming took off 1 base at V and 6 bases at J, with 13 bases between the two ends. The V gene's germline CDR1 is SGHTA and CDR2 FQGTGA. The CDR3 consists of 15 residues. The CDR3: CASSLRGGEGQPQHF. CDR3 DNA sequence: TGTGCCAGCAGCTTAAGAGGAGGGGAGGGTCAGCCCCAGCATTTT.